Listed below are T cell receptor beta chains from one sample, sequenced in a study of cytomegalovirus exposure and HLA in healthy donors. Generated by immunoSEQ multiplex PCR, the TCRdb table keeps only in-frame clones and is missing some. The data show 110,000 to 150,000 clones, around three quarters seen once. Sequences were obtained from PBMCs. The origin of the receptors is a man aged 40-55 years in good health and CMV-seropositive. CDR3s include the opening cysteine and the closing phenylalanine or tryptophan. The D gene is left open where the match is weak. Size is omitted from some rows. Given values are once, few, many or a class for expanded clones.

v_call: TRBV5-4; clone_size: .; d_call: .; j_call: TRBJ2-7; cdr3_nt: TGTGCCAGCAGCTCCGAGAGGGACTTTTACGAGCAGTACTTC; cdr3_aa: CASSSERDFYEQYF
v_call: TRBV7-9; clone_size: .; d_call: .; j_call: TRBJ2-7; cdr3_nt: TGTGCCAGCGCGGGCAGAAGTTACGAGCAGTACTTC; cdr3_aa: CASAGRSYEQYF
v_call: TRBV5-6; clone_size: .; d_call: .; j_call: TRBJ1-3; cdr3_nt: TGTGCCAGCAGCTTGGGGTATGGGCAAGGAAACACCATATATTTT; cdr3_aa: CASSLGYGQGNTIYF
v_call: TRBV19; clone_size: .; d_call: TRBD2; j_call: TRBJ2-7; cdr3_nt: TGTGCCAGTAGTACCTTAGCGGGAGGAGTCTACGAGCAGTACTTC; cdr3_aa: CASSTLAGGVYEQYF
v_call: TRBV6-1; clone_size: .; d_call: TRBD2; j_call: TRBJ2-3; cdr3_nt: TGTGCCAGCAGTGCTACTAGCGGGGGGGGCACAGATACGCAGTATTTT; cdr3_aa: CASSATSGGGTDTQYF
v_call: TRBV6-4; clone_size: .; d_call: .; j_call: TRBJ1-5; cdr3_nt: TGTGCCAGCAGCGCCACTACCAATCAGCCCCAGCATTTT; cdr3_aa: CASSATTNQPQHF
v_call: TRBV27; clone_size: .; d_call: TRBD1; j_call: TRBJ2-7; cdr3_nt: TGTGCCAGCAGCCTCACCGACAGGGGCCTGGGCGAGCAGTACTTC; cdr3_aa: CASSLTDRGLGEQYF
v_call: TRBV6-1; clone_size: .; d_call: .; j_call: TRBJ2-6; cdr3_nt: TGTGCCAGCAGTGACAGGCGGGGCTCTGGGGCCAACGTCCTGACTTTC; cdr3_aa: CASSDRRGSGANVLTF
v_call: TRBV2; clone_size: .; d_call: .; j_call: TRBJ1-2; cdr3_nt: TGTGCCAGCCCTGACGAAACAGGTCTGCGGGGCTACACCTTC; cdr3_aa: CASPDETGLRGYTF
v_call: TRBV1; clone_size: .; d_call: .; j_call: TRBJ2-5; cdr3_nt: TGCACCAGCAGCCGTCGGGGAGCCCGAGAGACCCAGTACTTC; cdr3_aa: CTSSRRGARETQYF
v_call: TRBV2; clone_size: .; d_call: .; j_call: TRBJ2-7; cdr3_nt: TGTGCCACCCGCCGCCTAGCGTACTACTTC; cdr3_aa: CATRRLAYYF
v_call: TRBV7-9; clone_size: few; d_call: .; j_call: TRBJ1-1; cdr3_nt: TGTGCCAGCAGCCTTAGCACAGGGATGAACACTGAAGCTTTCTTT; cdr3_aa: CASSLSTGMNTEAFF
v_call: TRBV6-6; clone_size: .; d_call: .; j_call: TRBJ1-2; cdr3_nt: TGTGCCAGCAGTTACCCCCGGTCCAACTATGGCTACACCTTC; cdr3_aa: CASSYPRSNYGYTF
v_call: TRBV7-2; clone_size: .; d_call: .; j_call: TRBJ1-5; cdr3_nt: TGTGCCAGCAGCTCCACAGGAGGCAATCAGCCCCAGCATTTT; cdr3_aa: CASSSTGGNQPQHF
v_call: TRBV7-8; clone_size: .; d_call: .; j_call: TRBJ1-1; cdr3_nt: TGTGCCAGCAGCGGATGGACAGTTAGAACCACTGAAGCTTTCTTT; cdr3_aa: CASSGWTVRTTEAFF
v_call: TRBV11-1; clone_size: few; d_call: TRBD2; j_call: TRBJ2-7; cdr3_nt: TGTGCCAGCAGCGGACCCGGGGTAGCGGGAGGAGGCGAGCAGTACTTC; cdr3_aa: CASSGPGVAGGGEQYF
v_call: TRBV29-1; clone_size: few; d_call: TRBD1; j_call: TRBJ1-1; cdr3_nt: TGCAGCGTTCGAAAGGACAGGGGGAAGAATGAAGCTTTCTTT; cdr3_aa: CSVRKDRGKNEAFF
v_call: TRBV4-2; clone_size: .; d_call: .; j_call: TRBJ2-5; cdr3_nt: TGTGCCAGCAGCCAAACCGCAGAAGAGACCCAGTACTTC; cdr3_aa: CASSQTAEETQYF
v_call: TRBV27; clone_size: .; d_call: .; j_call: TRBJ2-5; cdr3_nt: TGTGCCAGCAGTTTTTCGGCCGGGTTGGAGACCCAGTACTTC; cdr3_aa: CASSFSAGLETQYF
v_call: TRBV6-1; clone_size: .; d_call: TRBD2; j_call: TRBJ2-7; cdr3_nt: TGTGCCAGCAGTGAGACTAGCGGACCTCCCTACGAGCAGTACTTC; cdr3_aa: CASSETSGPPYEQYF
v_call: TRBV28; clone_size: .; d_call: .; j_call: TRBJ1-1; cdr3_nt: TGTGCCAGCAGTTTCCCTCAGGGGCCAAGCTCGAACACTGAAGCTTTCTTT; cdr3_aa: CASSFPQGPSSNTEAFF
v_call: TRBV2; clone_size: .; d_call: .; j_call: TRBJ2-5; cdr3_nt: TGTGCCACCCGCCGGGATCCCCAAGAGACCCAGTACTTC; cdr3_aa: CATRRDPQETQYF
v_call: TRBV4-2; clone_size: medium-sized; d_call: TRBD1; j_call: TRBJ2-2; cdr3_nt: TGTGCCAGCAGCCAACCCGACAGGGATGTAACCGGGGAGCTGTTTTTT; cdr3_aa: CASSQPDRDVTGELFF
v_call: TRBV19; clone_size: .; d_call: TRBD2; j_call: TRBJ2-5; cdr3_nt: TGTGCCAGTAGTATAGAAGGCGGGAGTAGGCAAGAGACCCAGTACTTC; cdr3_aa: CASSIEGGSRQETQYF
v_call: TRBV5-4; clone_size: .; d_call: TRBD2; j_call: TRBJ2-5; cdr3_nt: TGTGCCAGCAGCCCGACGGGGGGGGAGACCCAGTACTTC; cdr3_aa: CASSPTGGETQYF
v_call: TRBV5-1; clone_size: .; d_call: TRBD1; j_call: TRBJ1-1; cdr3_nt: TGCGCCAGCGCCCTCGGAACAGGGGGCAAGACTGAAGCTTTCTTT; cdr3_aa: CASALGTGGKTEAFF